These 9 T cell receptor beta chains were sequenced from one sample in a study of beta chain features in type 1 diabetes (dated by TCRdb to the late 2010s). Overall results and qualifications from the work: In all four CD4+ subsets, TCRB CDR3 length was moderately but significantly shorter in type 1 diabetes patients.

Receptor amplification or capture employed the immunoSEQ multiplex PCR assay. The High Capacity cDNA Reverse Transcription Kit was used to reverse transcribe all of the isolated RNA, meaning that expressed TCRB transcripts were what got sequenced. As stored in TCRdb, this immuneACCESS dataset retains in-frame rearrangements with V and J assigned. A fraction of the clones does not appear; measured against another copy, unresolved V genes explain less than half of the discrepancy, and the remainder lacks a known reason. A total of about 660,000 clones appear in this sample, more than 12% of them only once. 0.03% to 0.04% of the sample belongs to the ten largest clones. No antigens are known for them. Specimen: naive CD4+ T cells from blood. The cell subset or site label of this sample denotes: true naive CD4+ T cells. These receptors were obtained from a man aged 18 to 29 with type 1 diabetes.

V usage is TRBV7-9 and J usage is TRBJ1-6; 9 nucleotides match TRBD1. The CDR3 totals 17 residues. Germline V lookup: CDR1 SEHNR, CDR2 FQNEAQ (reference sequence). The V segment lost 5 bases and the J segment 3 bases; nucleotides outside the gene matches: 8. CDR3 sequence (DNA): TGTGCCAGCAGCCTCCGGGACAGGGACAACTATAATTCACCCCTCCACTTT. This encodes CASSLRDRDNYNSPLHF.

The chain has TRBV6-1 and TRBJ2-5; D ambiguous. Trimming took 6 bases from V and 5 from J, leaving 13 bases between them. Germline CDR1 MNHNS, CDR2 SASEGT. The CDR3 covers 13 residues. The CDR3 region is CASRDPGPETQYF. CDR3 coding DNA: TGTGCCAGCAGAGACCCGGGTCCGGAGACCCAGTACTTC.

In this sample, this clone turned up a few times. This chain connects TRBV27 to TRBJ2-6, with 9 bases fitting TRBD1. CDR1 and CDR2 (germline): MNHEY, SMNVEV (reference sequence). The CDR3 runs 18 residues. V shed 6 bases, J shed 1 base, and the junction held 10 bases outside the gene matches. The CDR3 sequence: CASSKGGTGISGANVLTF. In nucleotides, the CDR3 is TGTGCCAGCAGCAAAGGTGGGACAGGGATTTCTGGGGCCAACGTCCTGACTTTC.

This chain connects TRBV5-6 to TRBJ2-7, with TRBD1 identical over 9 bases. V lost 0 bases, J lost 3 bases, and 10 bases stayed unmatched. This CDR3 comprises 17 residues. The germline V gene has CDR1 SGHDT and CDR2 YYEEEE. The CDR3 spells CASSLERAGTGYYEQYF. CDR3 DNA: TGTGCCAGCAGCTTGGAGAGAGCGGGGACAGGGTACTACGAGCAGTACTTC.

DNA of the CDR3: TGTGCCAGCCAGCCGCCAGAACAATTTACAATGACGCAGTTCTTC. Its protein product is CASQPPEQFTMTQFF. The gene calls are TRBV18 and TRBJ2-1; D unresolved. V was trimmed by 8 bases and J by 12 bases, leaving 26 bases between them. The CDR3 loop spans 15 amino acids. Germline V gene sequence: CDR1 KGHSH, CDR2 LQKENI.

The gene calls are TRBV5-1 and TRBJ2-5; D might be TRBD1 or TRBD2, each matching 5 bases. CDR1 and CDR2 from the germline V gene are SGHRS and YFSETQ. V was clipped by 3 bases and J by 5 bases, with 5 bases between them. This CDR3 is 11 amino acids long. The DNA for the CDR3 is TGCGCCAGCAGCTGGGGGGAGACCCAGTACTTC. Translation: CASSWGETQYF.

The chain joins TRBV11-2 to TRBJ2-1; tentative D call: TRBD2 (6 bases). Looked up from germline, CDR1 is SGHAT and CDR2 is FQNNGV. CDR3 length: 13 amino acids. With 5 bases removed from V and 10 bases from J, the gap between germline ends came to 15 bases. The CDR3 DNA is TGTGCCAGCAGCATAGGCCGGGAGAGCGAGCAGTTCTTC. Its protein is CASSIGRESEQFF.

The sample holds a few counts of this clone. J is TRBJ2-7 and V is TRBV4-2; 8 nucleotides align to TRBD1. The CDR3 is 13 amino acids. J gave up 5 bases and V 1 base, and 1 base lay outside the gene matches. CDR1 LGHNA and CDR2 YNFKEQ come from the germline V gene. CDR3: CASSQGTGNEQYF. CDR3 coding DNA: TGTGCCAGCAGCCAAGGGACAGGGAACGAGCAGTACTTC.

The rearrangement links TRBV5-1 to TRBJ1-4, with D unclear. CDR1 SGHRS and CDR2 YFSETQ come from the germline V gene. This CDR3 has 14 amino acids. Trimming took off 1 base at V and 5 bases at J, with 9 bases between the two ends. CDR3 nucleotide sequence: TGCGCCAGCAGCTTGTATGGGTCGAATGAAAAACTGTTTTTT. Residues: CASSLYGSNEKLFF.